Presented here are 28 T cell receptor beta chains from one specimen sequenced in a study of blood T cell repertoires in COVID-19. The table came from immunoSEQ multiplex PCR; TCRdb's copy has only in-frame clones and leaves some out. This sample yields roughly 250,000 clones, of which approximately 88% are seen a single time; 1.2% belongs to the top ten. Sequencing was done on a sample of PBMCs or T cells enriched from blood (not recorded which). These receptor sequences come from a woman between 40 and 55 years old with acute COVID-19.

The gene calls are TRBV10-3 and TRBJ1-2; TRBD1 agrees at 9 bases. The V gene end was trimmed by 2 bases and the J gene end by 3 bases; junction bases not matched to a gene: 1. This CDR3 is 14 amino acids long. Germline-derived CDR1 and CDR2 are ENHRY and SYGVKD. The CDR3 region has the DNA TGTGCCATCAGTGAGGGGACAGGGTACTATGGCTACACCTTC. As protein: CAISEGTGYYGYTF.

This clone was found once. CDR3 sequence (DNA): TGTGCCAGCAGATCGCCACGGGACTCGGCTCAGCAGTACGTC. Protein: CASRSPRDSAQQYV. The chain recombines TRBV28 with TRBJ2-7; tentative D call: TRBD2 (6 bases). The germline V gene has CDR1 MDHEN and CDR2 SYDVKM. The CDR3 has 14 amino acids. Trimming removed 6 bases from V and 8 bases from J, with 20 bases in between.

As DNA, the CDR3 is TGTGCCAGCAGATCGGGACAGGGGTCCTACGAGCAGTACTTC. Translating gives CASRSGQGSYEQYF. The gene calls are TRBV6-5 and TRBJ2-7, with TRBD1 identical over 10 bases. Germline CDR1 MNHEY, CDR2 SVGAGI. V shed 6 bases and J 1 base; nucleotides not matched to a gene: 3. The CDR3 sequence is 14 residues long.

The chain links TRBV19 to TRBJ2-3, with unresolved D. V was clipped by 1 base and J by 0 bases, with 11 bases between them. Germline V gene sequence: CDR1 LNHDA, CDR2 SQIVND (reference sequence). The CDR3 is 16 amino acids. CDR3 protein: CASSIGKSTSTDTQYF. The CDR3 nucleotides read TGTGCCAGTAGTATAGGTAAATCCACTAGCACAGATACGCAGTATTTT.

The genes are TRBV30 and TRBJ2-1; 10 positions match TRBD2. The CDR3 runs 15 residues. Losses at the gene ends were 0 bases for V and 5 bases for J; bases not matched to a gene: 4. Looked up from germline, CDR1 is GTSNPN and CDR2 is SVGIG (reference sequence). CDR3 coding DNA: TGTGCCTGGAGTGTGCGACTAGCGGGTAACAATGAGCAGTTCTTC. This sequence encodes CAWSVRLAGNNEQFF.

V is TRBV18 and J is TRBJ2-2; D possibly corresponds to TRBD2 (6 bases). V lost 2 bases and J lost 4, with 14 bases in between. The CDR3 totals 16 residues. CDR1 is KGHSH, CDR2 LQKENI, per germline. The CDR3: CASSPIRELVTGELFF. The CDR3 DNA follows: TGTGCCAGCTCACCAATACGGGAGTTGGTCACCGGGGAGCTGTTTTTT.

The chain links TRBV28 to TRBJ1-2; unclear D gene. In germline, CDR1 is MDHEN, CDR2 SYDVKM. V was shortened by 3 bases and J by 8 bases, with 7 bases between the two germline ends. The CDR3 covers 11 residues. The CDR3 spells CASSFWAGYTF. For the CDR3, the DNA is TGTGCCAGCAGTTTTTGGGCCGGCTACACCTTC.

This clone was detected a few times. The rearrangement joins TRBV10-3 to TRBJ2-6; 7 bases map to TRBD1. CDR1 and CDR2 (germline): ENHRY, SYGVKD. This CDR3 is 18 amino acids long. The V segment lost 3 bases and the J segment 0 bases; nucleotides outside the gene matches: 8. CDR3 region: CAISDPGQDPSGANVLTF. For the CDR3, the DNA is TGTGCCATCAGTGATCCCGGACAGGACCCCTCTGGGGCCAACGTCCTGACTTTC.

The rearrangement links TRBV5-1 to TRBJ1-4; D unclear. The length of the CDR3 is 16 residues. Germline V gene sequence: CDR1 SGHRS, CDR2 YFSETQ. Trimming stripped 0 bases from V and 2 bases from J, with 11 bases between. The CDR3 bases are TGCGCCAGCAGCTTGGTAGAGGGTCATACTAATGAAAAACTGTTTTTT. Translating it yields CASSLVEGHTNEKLFF.

This chain links TRBV19 with TRBJ1-1; D might be TRBD1 (6 bases). V was shortened by 6 bases and J by 7 bases, with 18 bases between the two germline ends. This CDR3 has 14 residues. Germline-derived CDR1 and CDR2 are LNHDA and SQIVND (reference sequence). The CDR3 loop is CASRQPREGGEAFF. CDR3 coding DNA: TGTGCCAGTAGGCAACCCAGGGAAGGGGGTGAAGCTTTCTTT.

The chain links TRBV27 to TRBJ1-5; possible D gene TRBD1, 5 bases. Germline lookup yields CDR1 MNHEY and CDR2 SMNVEV (reference sequence). The CDR3 has 12 amino acids. The CDR3 sequence: CAAGQGYQPQHF. The CDR3 coding sequence is TGTGCTGCGGGGCAGGGATATCAGCCCCAGCATTTT.

This clone was seen just once. This chain uses TRBV7-3 with TRBJ1-1; 8 bases map to TRBD1. This CDR3 is 17 amino acids long. V dropped 5 bases and J dropped 5; count of bases not matched to a gene: 16. CDR1 is SGHTA and CDR2 is FQGTGA in the germline V gene. The CDR3, as DNA: TGTGCCAGCAGCCTCCAACCTCAGGGGGCGTTGAGTACTGAAGCTTTCTTT. Its protein is CASSLQPQGALSTEAFF.

The gene calls are TRBV7-9 and TRBJ2-3; no reliable D call. V shed 2 bases and J shed 5 bases, with 5 bases lying between them. CDR1 SEHNR and CDR2 FQNEAQ come from the germline V gene (reference sequence). The CDR3 spans 12 residues. Here the CDR3 DNA reads TGTGCCAGCAGCTTATATCGAGATACGCAGTATTTT. Encoded protein: CASSLYRDTQYF.

The gene calls are TRBV6-5 and TRBJ1-1; no clear D. The CDR3 is 14 residues long. Trimming took 6 bases from V and 4 from J, leaving 15 bases between them. Germline V gene data show CDR1 as MNHEY and CDR2 as SVGAGI. The CDR3 here is CASRSTLRPTEAFF. The DNA for the CDR3 is TGTGCCAGCAGATCGACATTGAGACCCACTGAAGCTTTCTTT.

The chain links TRBV9 to TRBJ1-2; weak D call: TRBD1 (6 bases). The CDR3 runs 13 residues. With 3 bases removed from V and 3 bases from J, the gap between germline ends came to 9 bases. Germline assignment: CDR1 SGDLS and CDR2 YYNGEE. As DNA, the CDR3 is TGTGCCAGCAGCGCCAAGGGGGACTATGGCTACACCTTC. This encodes CASSAKGDYGYTF.

This rearrangement joins TRBV28 to TRBJ1-1; D may be TRBD1 (5 bases). V was pared by 6 bases and J by 0 bases, with 20 bases between. This CDR3 is built from 17 residues. Germline-derived CDR1 and CDR2 are MDHEN and SYDVKM. The CDR3 reads CASSRAFAGLMNTEAFF. Here the CDR3 DNA reads TGTGCCAGCAGCCGAGCTTTTGCGGGGCTGATGAACACTGAAGCTTTCTTT.

This clone was found once. This chain connects TRBV5-4 to TRBJ1-3, with 8 nucleotides matching TRBD1. Trimming cost V 6 bases and J 0 bases; bases outside gene matches: 11. Per the germline V gene, CDR1 is SGHNT and CDR2 is YYREEE (reference sequence). The CDR3 has 17 amino acids. Written as DNA, the CDR3 is TGTGCCAGCACCGCCGGGACAGGACCTTACTCTGGAAACACCATATATTTT. Amino acids: CASTAGTGPYSGNTIYF.

V is TRBV2 and J is TRBJ2-7; 9 nucleotides align to TRBD1. The trim removed 6 bases at V and 3 bases at J, leaving 6 bases unmatched. The CDR3 spans 14 residues. Germline V gives CDR1 SNHLY, CDR2 FYNNEI. This CDR3 is CASSPGTGNYEQYF. The CDR3 DNA follows: TGTGCCAGCAGCCCCGGGACAGGGAACTACGAGCAGTACTTC.

This clone was seen a single time. The V and J genes are TRBV11-2 and TRBJ1-2; 7 bases fit TRBD1. Germline V gene data show CDR1 as SGHAT and CDR2 as FQNNGV. V lost 6 bases and J lost 5; bases outside the gene matches: 6. The CDR3 length is 13 residues. CDR3 loop: CASRRTGTYGYTF. CDR3 DNA sequence: TGTGCCAGCAGACGGACAGGAACATATGGCTACACCTTC.

The chain has TRBV2 and TRBJ1-3; D is ambiguous. CDR1 and CDR2 (germline): SNHLY, FYNNEI. The CDR3 sequence is 15 residues long. Trimming cost V 1 base and J 0 bases, with 7 bases left between them. DNA for the CDR3: TGTGCCAGCAGTGAAGGAGCCACCTCTGGAAACACCATATATTTT. As protein: CASSEGATSGNTIYF.

The chain is built from TRBV28 and TRBJ1-1; the match to TRBD1 covers 11 bases. The V gene's germline CDR1 is MDHEN and CDR2 SYDVKM. The junction had 6 bases not matched to a gene; V was cut back by 3 bases and J by 6 bases. This CDR3 region has 15 residues. CDR3 DNA: TGTGCCAGCAGTTTTTGGACAGGGGGCCGATCTGAAGCTTTCTTT. This sequence encodes CASSFWTGGRSEAFF.

CDR3 in amino acids: CASSQESVGAVNTGELFF. The DNA of the CDR3 is TGTGCCAGCAGCCAAGAATCGGTGGGAGCTGTGAACACCGGGGAGCTGTTTTTT. The chain is built from TRBV4-2 and TRBJ2-2; D possibly corresponds to TRBD2 (5 bases). V lost 0 bases to trimming and J lost 1 base, with 15 bases between them. The CDR3 length is 18 residues. Per the germline V gene, CDR1 is LGHNA and CDR2 is YNFKEQ.

The chain is built from TRBV28 and TRBJ2-7; 8 nucleotides align to TRBD2. The CDR3 is 15 residues long. Germline V gene data show CDR1 as MDHEN and CDR2 as SYDVKM. With V trimmed by 3 bases and J by 6 bases, 10 bases remained unmatched. CDR3 region: CASSLPAAGEGEQYF. CDR3 DNA: TGTGCCAGCAGTTTGCCGGCAGCGGGAGAGGGCGAGCAGTACTTC.

V and J are TRBV5-1 and TRBJ2-7; 10 positions match TRBD1. Trimming at V came to 4 bases and at J to 3 bases, leaving 7 bases not matched to a gene. There are 15 residues in the CDR3. In germline, CDR1 is SGHRS, CDR2 YFSETQ. The CDR3 is CASSPRTGGIYEQYF. CDR3 bases: TGCGCCAGCAGCCCAAGGACAGGGGGAATCTACGAGCAGTACTTC.

This clone was counted only a few times. The chain links TRBV12-3 or TRBV12-4 to TRBJ1-5; D may be TRBD1 (6 bases). The CDR3 totals 13 residues. Trimming cost V 6 bases and J 4 bases, with 10 bases left between them. This chain's CDR3 is CASSKGGNQPQHF. CDR3 DNA: TGTGCCAGCAGCAAGGGGGGGAATCAGCCCCAGCATTTT.

J is TRBJ2-7 and V is TRBV11-2, with D perhaps TRBD2 (6 bases). The length of the CDR3 is 16 residues. CDR1 is SGHAT, CDR2 FQNNGV, per germline. With 3 bases removed from V and 0 bases from J, the gap between germline ends came to 15 bases. This chain's CDR3 is CASSLRWGTPSYEQYF. The CDR3 region has the DNA TGTGCCAGCAGCTTGAGATGGGGGACTCCCTCCTACGAGCAGTACTTC.

CDR3 residues: CASSGGQGGQETQYF. Written as DNA, the CDR3 is TGTGCCAGCAGTGGGGGACAGGGGGGCCAAGAGACCCAGTACTTC. The chain couples TRBV28 to TRBJ2-5; TRBD1 matches 11 bases. This CDR3 is built from 15 residues. J was trimmed by 1 base and V by 5 bases; bases with no gene match: 3. Germline values: CDR1 MDHEN, CDR2 SYDVKM.

The chain combines TRBV12-3 or TRBV12-4 with TRBJ2-1; TRBD2 might be the D (6 bases). V gave up 7 bases and J gave up 9 bases, with 10 bases separating them. This CDR3 is built from 11 residues. The DNA for the CDR3 is TGTGCCAGCACCGGGGGAAGTGAGCAGTTCTTC. It is translated as CASTGGSEQFF.